What follows describes a single T cell receptor beta chain. The record originates from a study of blood T cell repertoires in COVID-19. Study-wide background: COVID-19 samples collected from the United States, Italy and Spain covered acute and convalescent phases. Sources were T cells, B-cell-depleted T cells, or PBMCs; the material itself was cDNA or gDNA.

Looked up from germline, CDR1 is MNHEY and CDR2 is SMNVEV (reference sequence). Trimming took off 1 base at V and 3 bases at J, with 9 bases between the two ends. The CDR3 consists of 15 residues. Method: immunoSEQ multiplex PCR; TCRdb's copy keeps in-frame clones and lacks some. The sample shows over 250,000 clones, 90% of them seen only once. V usage is TRBV27 and J usage is TRBJ1-4; a weak D match, TRBD1 (6 bases). The sequence was collected from a woman between 45 and 65 years old with COVID-19, enrolled during active disease. Sequencing was done on a sample of peripheral blood. This CDR3 is CASSLYDRPNEKLFF. CDR3 nucleotides: TGTGCCAGCAGTTTATATGACAGGCCTAATGAAAAACTGTTTTTT.